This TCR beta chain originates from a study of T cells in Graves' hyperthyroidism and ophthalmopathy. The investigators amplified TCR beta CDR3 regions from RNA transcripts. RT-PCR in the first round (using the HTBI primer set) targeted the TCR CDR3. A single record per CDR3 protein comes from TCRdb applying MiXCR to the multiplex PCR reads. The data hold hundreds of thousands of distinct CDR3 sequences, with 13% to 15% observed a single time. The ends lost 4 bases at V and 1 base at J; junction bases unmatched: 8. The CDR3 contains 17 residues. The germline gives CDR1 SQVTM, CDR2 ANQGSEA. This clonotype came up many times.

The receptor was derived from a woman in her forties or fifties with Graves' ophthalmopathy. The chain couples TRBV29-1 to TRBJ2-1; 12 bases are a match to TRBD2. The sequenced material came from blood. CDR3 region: CSVVPTSGGWSYNEQFF. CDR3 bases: TGCAGCGTTGTCCCCACTAGCGGGGGGTGGTCCTACAATGAGCAGTTCTTC.